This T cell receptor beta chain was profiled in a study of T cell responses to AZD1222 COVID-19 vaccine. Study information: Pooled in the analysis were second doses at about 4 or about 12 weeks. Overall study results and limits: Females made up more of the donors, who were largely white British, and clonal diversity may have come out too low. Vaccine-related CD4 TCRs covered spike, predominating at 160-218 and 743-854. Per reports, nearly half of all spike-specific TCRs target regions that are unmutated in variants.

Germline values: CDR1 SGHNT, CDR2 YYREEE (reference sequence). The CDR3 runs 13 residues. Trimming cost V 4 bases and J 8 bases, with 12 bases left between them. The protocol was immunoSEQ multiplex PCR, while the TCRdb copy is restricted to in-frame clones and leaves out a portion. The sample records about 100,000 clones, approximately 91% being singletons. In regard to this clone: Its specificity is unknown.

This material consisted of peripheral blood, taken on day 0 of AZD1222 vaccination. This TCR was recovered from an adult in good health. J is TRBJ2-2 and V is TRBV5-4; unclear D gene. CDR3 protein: CASSPRTAGELFF. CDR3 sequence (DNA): TGTGCCAGCAGCCCAAGGACCGCAGGGGAGCTGTTTTTT.